What follows is one T cell receptor beta chain and its context. These data belong to a study of blood T cell repertoires in COVID-19. Overall study context: Specimens from acute and convalescent COVID-19 originated in the United States, Italy and Spain.

The CDR3 length is 12 residues. The V and J ends lost 2 bases and 11 bases respectively, with 12 bases between them. Per the original data handling: It was from reference gene primer amplification that nucleated cell counts were estimated. Produced via immunoSEQ multiplex PCR; TCRdb's table is partial and in-frame only. From that table come the V and J calls and clone size; the DNA was used to work out D and trimming. The data hold around 130,000 clones, with roughly four fifths observed a single time. Cohorts were assigned according to the clinical history that participants reported. The specimen sequenced was PBMCs or T cells enriched from blood (not recorded which). The V call is TRBV12-3 or TRBV12-4, the J call TRBJ1-1; no definite D call. The TCR was taken from a young man who had recovered from COVID-19. The CDR3 region has the DNA TGTGCCAGCAGTTTAAGTACTTCCGCGGCTTTCTTT. Translating it yields CASSLSTSAAFF.